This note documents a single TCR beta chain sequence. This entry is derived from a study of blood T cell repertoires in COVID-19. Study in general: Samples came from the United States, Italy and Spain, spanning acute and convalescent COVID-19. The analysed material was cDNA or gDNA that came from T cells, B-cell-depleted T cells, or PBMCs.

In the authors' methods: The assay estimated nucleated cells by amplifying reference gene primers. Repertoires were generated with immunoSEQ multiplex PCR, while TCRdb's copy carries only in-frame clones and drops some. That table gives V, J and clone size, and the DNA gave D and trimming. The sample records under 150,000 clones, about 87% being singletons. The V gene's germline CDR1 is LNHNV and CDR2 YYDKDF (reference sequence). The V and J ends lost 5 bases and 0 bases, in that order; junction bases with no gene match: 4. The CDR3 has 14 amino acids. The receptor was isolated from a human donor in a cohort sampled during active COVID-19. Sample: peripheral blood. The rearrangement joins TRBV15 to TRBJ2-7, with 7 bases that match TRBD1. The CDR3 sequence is CATSGRTGSYEQYF. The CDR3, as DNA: TGTGCCACCAGCGGCCGGACAGGCTCCTACGAGCAGTACTTC. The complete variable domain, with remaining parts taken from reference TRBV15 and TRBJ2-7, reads DAMVIQNPRYQVTQFGKPVTLSCSQTLNHNVMYWYQQKSSQAPKLLFHYYDKDFNNEADTPDNFQSRRPNTSFCFLDIRSPGLGDTAMYLCATSGRTGSYEQYFGPGTRLTVT.